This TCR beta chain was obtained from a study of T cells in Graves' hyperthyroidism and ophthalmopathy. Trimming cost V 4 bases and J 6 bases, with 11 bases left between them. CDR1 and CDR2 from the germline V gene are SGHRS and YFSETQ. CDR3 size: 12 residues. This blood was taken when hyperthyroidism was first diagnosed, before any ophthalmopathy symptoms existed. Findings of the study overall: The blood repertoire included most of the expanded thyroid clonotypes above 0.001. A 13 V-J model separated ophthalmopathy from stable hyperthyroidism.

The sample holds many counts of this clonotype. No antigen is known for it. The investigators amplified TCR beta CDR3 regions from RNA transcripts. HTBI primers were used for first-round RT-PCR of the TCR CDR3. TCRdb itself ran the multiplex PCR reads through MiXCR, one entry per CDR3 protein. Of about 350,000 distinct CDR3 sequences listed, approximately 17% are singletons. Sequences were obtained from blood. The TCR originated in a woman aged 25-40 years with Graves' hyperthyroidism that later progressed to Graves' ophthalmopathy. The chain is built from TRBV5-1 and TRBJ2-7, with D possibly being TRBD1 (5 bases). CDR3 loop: CASSAGHGEQYF. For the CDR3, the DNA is TGCGCCAGCAGCGCAGGACACGGCGAGCAGTACTTC.